These 25 T cell receptor beta chains originate from one sample sequenced in a study of cytomegalovirus exposure and HLA in healthy donors listed by TCRdb under 2017. Library method: the immunoSEQ multiplex PCR assay. For the multiplex PCR, a mixture combining 60 forward primers for TCR Vbeta segments and 13 reverse primers for TCR Jbeta segments was used. Drawn from immuneACCESS, this table holds only the in-frame rearrangements with V and J called that TCRdb kept. Clones are partly lost; checked studies trace under half to an unresolved V gene and leave the rest unexplained. The sample profile shows some 150,000 clones; about four fifths of them were found once. The ten biggest clones cover under 8% of the sample. The sequencing sample was made of PBMCs. The origin of the receptors is a man aged 50 to 59 in good health and CMV-seropositive.

The chain uses TRBV9 and TRBJ2-7, with 8 bases matching TRBD1. V lost 0 bases and J lost 0; bases outside the gene matches: 5. The CDR3 covers 16 residues. CDR1 and CDR2 from the germline V gene are SGDLS and YYNGEE. The CDR3 loop reads CASSVGGRGLSYEQYF. DNA for the CDR3: TGTGCCAGCAGCGTAGGCGGCAGGGGGCTCTCCTACGAGCAGTACTTC.

The chain has TRBV5-4 and TRBJ1-2; TRBD1 aligns across 7 bases. The CDR3 has 14 residues. V lost 3 bases, J lost 6 bases, and 8 bases stayed unmatched. Germline CDR1 reads SGHNT; CDR2 reads YYREEE (reference sequence). CDR3 in DNA: TGTGCCAGCAGCTCAGGACAGGCATCTCATGGCTACACCTTC. This gives the protein CASSSGQASHGYTF.

The V gene is TRBV25-1, the J gene TRBJ2-7, with D unclear. This CDR3 region has 12 residues. V lost 2 bases and J lost 3, with 5 bases in between. CDR1 is MGHDK and CDR2 is SYGVNS in the germline V gene. The CDR3 DNA sequence: TGTGCCAGCAGTGAAACAAGCTACGAGCAGTACTTC. This encodes CASSETSYEQYF.

The chain recombines TRBV10-3 with TRBJ2-1; TRBD2 might be the D (5 bases). From germline, CDR1 is ENHRY and CDR2 SYGVKD. There are 18 residues in the CDR3. Trimming shortened V by 0 bases and J by 0 bases, and 15 bases separated the two germline ends. CDR3 nucleotide sequence: TGTGCCATCAGTGAGTCCGGGCTAGCCTATAGCTCCTACAATGAGCAGTTCTTC. Residues: CAISESGLAYSSYNEQFF.

This chain links TRBV19 with TRBJ2-1; 11 bases are shared with TRBD2. V lost 6 bases, J lost 8 bases, and 6 bases stayed unmatched. The CDR3 loop spans 14 amino acids. CDR1 LNHDA and CDR2 SQIVND come from the germline V gene (reference sequence). The CDR3 nucleotides read TGTGCCAGTAGCACACTAGCGGGAGACTATGAGCAGTTCTTC. Protein: CASSTLAGDYEQFF.

The chain joins TRBV25-1 to TRBJ2-5; D might be TRBD1 (5 bases). Germline CDR1 is MGHDK and CDR2 is SYGVNS. The CDR3 spans 14 residues. V was cut by 0 bases and J by 5 bases, with 10 bases left in between. The CDR3 DNA follows: TGTGCCAGCAGTGAATATATCAGGGCGGAGACCCAGTACTTC. Amino acids: CASSEYIRAETQYF.

V gene TRBV6-1 combines with J gene TRBJ2-3; tentative D call: TRBD2 (6 bases). Germline CDR1 and CDR2: MNHNS and SASEGT. The CDR3 extends over 14 amino acids. The V gene lost 7 bases and the J gene lost 4 bases, with 15 bases spanning the gap. CDR3 bases: TGTGCCAGCATCCTAAGTGGGGGGTCAGATACGCAGTATTTT. As protein: CASILSGGSDTQYF.

The gene calls are TRBV5-4 and TRBJ1-2; the match to TRBD1 covers 7 bases. This CDR3 has 14 amino acids. V lost 4 bases, J lost 4 bases, and 7 bases stayed unmatched. CDR1 and CDR2 (germline): SGHNT, YYREEE (reference sequence). The CDR3 DNA sequence: TGTGCCAGCAGCGAGGGACAGAGGATCTATGGCTACACCTTC. Its protein product is CASSEGQRIYGYTF.

About this clone itself: The same CDR3 can be traced to other DNA sequences in this sample. The genes are TRBV27 and TRBJ1-1; D unresolved. This CDR3 is built from 12 residues. V lost 4 bases to trimming and J lost 1 base, with 4 bases between them. From germline, CDR1 is MNHEY and CDR2 SMNVEV (reference sequence). CDR3 region: CASSSGNTEAFF. The CDR3 nucleotides read TGTGCCAGCAGTTCGGGGAACACTGAAGCTTTCTTT.

The V gene is TRBV19, the J gene TRBJ2-7; a weak D match, TRBD1 (6 bases). Per the germline V gene, CDR1 is LNHDA and CDR2 is SQIVND (reference sequence). The CDR3 runs to 14 residues. Trimming cost V 6 bases and J 0 bases, with 12 bases left between them. The CDR3: CASRRRDNSYEQYF. In DNA, the CDR3 is TGTGCCAGTAGGCGCCGGGACAACTCCTACGAGCAGTACTTC.

This chain links TRBV6-4 with TRBJ2-2; TRBD1 matches at 8 bases. Germline values: CDR1 MRHNA, CDR2 SNTAGT. CDR3 length equals 15 residues. V shed 5 bases and J 0 bases; nucleotides not matched to a gene: 2. The CDR3 sequence is CASSSQGANTGELFF. For the CDR3, the DNA is TGTGCCAGCAGTTCACAGGGGGCGAACACCGGGGAGCTGTTTTTT.

This chain links TRBV27 with TRBJ2-7; possibly TRBD2 for D (5 bases). CDR1 and CDR2 (germline): MNHEY, SMNVEV (reference sequence). The V end was cut by 2 bases, the J end by 6 bases, with 11 bases between. The CDR3 length is 13 residues. CDR3 bases: TGTGCCAGCAGTTTAAACCGGGGATCCGAGCAGTACTTC. Its translation: CASSLNRGSEQYF.

This clone was counted a single time. This chain links TRBV5-1 with TRBJ1-4; tentatively, D is TRBD1 (6 bases). V lost 1 base and J 7 bases, leaving 11 bases between the germline ends. Germline V gene sequence: CDR1 SGHRS, CDR2 YFSETQ. This CDR3 is built from 14 residues. The CDR3 sequence is CASSLFRGSEKLFF. CDR3 bases: TGCGCCAGCAGCTTGTTCAGGGGTAGTGAAAAACTGTTTTTT.

The chain uses TRBV7-9 and TRBJ2-5; a possible D gene is TRBD2 (6 bases). The CDR3 has 15 residues. Germline V gene sequence: CDR1 SEHNR, CDR2 FQNEAQ (reference sequence). V shed 6 bases and J shed 5 bases, with 19 bases lying between them. CDR3 loop: CASSLNSGRRETQYF. The CDR3 region has the DNA TGTGCCAGCAGTCTTAATTCCGGGAGAAGGGAGACCCAGTACTTC.

The chain joins TRBV2 to TRBJ2-2, with D unclear. The ends were cut back, 2 bases at V and 5 bases at J, with 9 bases in the middle. From germline, CDR1 is SNHLY and CDR2 FYNNEI. The CDR3 has 14 amino acids. The CDR3 DNA reads TGTGCCAGCAGTGAACCTCCGGGTACCGGGGAGCTGTTTTTT. It specifies CASSEPPGTGELFF.

A few counts support this clone. The CDR3 region is CASSLLAGGGRKETQYF. CDR3 sequence (DNA): TGTGCCAGCAGCCTACTAGCGGGAGGAGGAAGGAAAGAGACCCAGTACTTC. The chain recombines TRBV11-2 with TRBJ2-5; 12 bases match TRBD2. Unmatched junction bases numbered 10, after V lost 5 bases and J lost 3 bases. Germline V gene lookup returns CDR1 SGHAT and CDR2 FQNNGV. CDR3 length: 17 residues.

The V gene is TRBV27, the J gene TRBJ2-1; 8 bases are shared with TRBD2. CDR1 MNHEY and CDR2 SMNVEV come from the germline V gene (reference sequence). CDR3 length: 14 residues. Unmatched junction bases numbered 6, after V lost 6 bases and J lost 5 bases. In DNA form, the CDR3 reads TGTGCCAGCAGCCCGGGGGGGAACAACAATGAGCAGTTCTTC. Translating gives CASSPGGNNNEQFF.

This chain connects TRBV5-1 to TRBJ2-7, with 8 bases lining up with TRBD2. From germline, CDR1 is SGHRS and CDR2 YFSETQ. The CDR3 extends over 14 amino acids. V shed 0 bases and J 5 bases; nucleotides not matched to a gene: 4. CDR3 amino acids: CASSLGREGDEQYF. DNA of the CDR3: TGCGCCAGCAGCTTGGGTCGGGAGGGGGACGAGCAGTACTTC.

The V gene is TRBV28, the J gene TRBJ2-5; 10 nucleotides line up with TRBD2. CDR1 and CDR2 (germline): MDHEN, SYDVKM. This CDR3 is 16 amino acids long. V lost 2 bases and J lost 3; bases outside the gene matches: 6. Here the CDR3 reads CASSLILAGVEETQYF. CDR3 DNA: TGTGCCAGCAGTTTAATTCTAGCGGGAGTTGAAGAGACCCAGTACTTC.

This chain links TRBV7-3 with TRBJ1-6; a weak D match, TRBD1 (6 bases). This CDR3 is built from 14 residues. Trimming took off 2 bases at V and 10 bases at J, with 12 bases between the two ends. Germline CDR1 and CDR2: SGHTA and FQGTGA. This CDR3 reads CASSLGQGPSPLHF. The CDR3 bases are TGTGCCAGCAGCTTAGGGCAGGGGCCCTCACCCCTCCACTTT.

This sequence joins TRBV27 and TRBJ2-7; 7 positions agree with TRBD2. The CDR3 is 17 residues long. Trimming cost V 3 bases and J 3 bases; bases outside gene matches: 14. Germline lookup yields CDR1 MNHEY and CDR2 SMNVEV (reference sequence). CDR3 amino acids: CASSFVPVGLADYEQYF. CDR3 nucleotide sequence: TGTGCCAGCAGTTTCGTGCCCGTCGGGCTAGCGGACTACGAGCAGTACTTC.

V gene TRBV5-1 combines with J gene TRBJ2-7; D call uncertain. The CDR3 runs to 13 residues. The V gene lost 4 bases and the J gene lost 3 bases, with 11 bases spanning the gap. Germline V gene lookup returns CDR1 SGHRS and CDR2 YFSETQ. For the CDR3, the DNA is TGCGCCAGCAGCCTATCTCAGGACTACGAGCAGTACTTC. The encoded protein is CASSLSQDYEQYF.

The chain is built from TRBV28 and TRBJ1-2; 10 positions match TRBD1. This CDR3 spans 15 amino acids. Germline CDR1 is MDHEN and CDR2 is SYDVKM. The junction had 8 bases not matched to a gene; V was cut back by 6 bases and J by 4 bases. CDR3 region: CASRQDRGRFYGYTF. The CDR3 region has the DNA TGTGCCAGCAGACAAGACAGGGGGCGCTTCTATGGCTACACCTTC.

The chain links TRBV18 to TRBJ2-6; D possibly corresponds to TRBD1 (5 bases). Germline V gene sequence: CDR1 KGHSH, CDR2 LQKENI. The CDR3 is 15 residues long. The germline V and J ends were trimmed by 5 bases and 1 base, with 9 bases remaining between them. CDR3 sequence: CASSVTASGANVLTF. The CDR3 region has the DNA TGTGCCAGCTCAGTGACAGCATCTGGGGCCAACGTCCTGACTTTC.

In DNA, the CDR3 is TGTGCCAGCAGCTTTTTTCCTCGGGACAGAGAGAACACCGGGGAGCTGTTTTTT. Residues: CASSFFPRDRENTGELFF. This rearrangement joins TRBV5-4 to TRBJ2-2, with 7 bases matching TRBD1. This CDR3 has 18 residues. Per germline, CDR1 SGHNT and CDR2 YYREEE (reference sequence). Trimming removed 2 bases from V and 1 base from J; junction bases left unmatched: 11.